Each of the 10 T cell receptor beta chains below was sequenced from the same sample in a study of blood T cell repertoires in COVID-19. Profiling relied on immunoSEQ multiplex PCR, and the TCRdb table lists in-frame clones only, not all of them. This table holds over 90,000 clones, more than 75% found once. What was sequenced was peripheral blood. These receptors came from a human donor in a cohort sampled during active COVID-19.

This clone was seen a handful of times. Its ends do not fully match the called genes, so a read error is possible. The chain recombines TRBV7-9 with TRBJ1-1, with 7 bases lining up with TRBD1. Germline lookup yields CDR1 SEHNR and CDR2 FQNEAQ (reference sequence). CDR3 size: 13 residues. The CDR3 region is CASTVTGNSEAFF. CDR3 DNA: TGTGCCAGCACCGTGACAGGGAACAGTGAAGCTTTCTTT.

The rearrangement links TRBV7-9 to TRBJ2-3, with a weak D call TRBD1 (5 bases). The CDR3 covers 14 residues. Between the trimmed V and J ends, which lost 3 bases and 1 base, there was a span of 8 bases. Germline V gene sequence: CDR1 SEHNR, CDR2 FQNEAQ (reference sequence). The CDR3 region is CASSFVQGTDTQYF. The CDR3 nucleotides are TGTGCCAGCAGCTTCGTACAGGGCACAGATACGCAGTATTTT.

This chain uses TRBV2 with TRBJ1-5, with 7 nucleotides matching TRBD1. CDR3 size: 13 residues. The V segment lost 8 bases and the J segment 7 bases; nucleotides outside the gene matches: 8. Germline CDR1 and CDR2: SNHLY and FYNNEI. The DNA of the CDR3 is TGTGCCAGCTCGGGACAGACCTTCCAGCCCCAGCATTTT. As protein: CASSGQTFQPQHF.

The V gene is TRBV5-4, the J gene TRBJ2-3, with D possibly matching TRBD2 (6 bases). This CDR3 is built from 15 residues. Germline V gives CDR1 SGHNT, CDR2 YYREEE (reference sequence). The V end lost 6 bases, the J end lost 1 base, and 15 bases lay between the germline ends. The CDR3 protein is CASNPGVGGTDTQYF. The CDR3 region has the DNA TGTGCCAGCAACCCGGGGGTTGGTGGCACAGATACGCAGTATTTT. The full variable domain, its missing parts supplied by reference TRBV5-4 and TRBJ2-3, is ETGVTQSPTHLIKTRGQQVTLRCSSQSGHNTVSWYQQALGQGPQFIFQYYREEENGRGNFPPRFSGLQFPNYSSELNVNALELDDSALYLCASNPGVGGTDTQYFGPGTRLTVL.

The chain recombines TRBV11-2 with TRBJ2-7; the match to TRBD1 covers 8 bases. The trim removed 7 bases at V and 6 bases at J, leaving 5 bases unmatched. Germline CDR1 SGHAT, CDR2 FQNNGV. This CDR3 contains 12 residues. The CDR3 here is CASMRTGFEQYF. Written as DNA, the CDR3 is TGTGCCAGCATGCGGACAGGGTTCGAGCAGTACTTC.

In the case of this clone: Other DNA sequences in the sample encode the same CDR3. CDR3 DNA sequence: TGCGCCAGCAGCTTGACAGGGAACACTGAAGCTTTCTTT. This sequence encodes CASSLTGNTEAFF. The V and J genes are TRBV5-1 and TRBJ1-1, with D perhaps matching TRBD1 (5 bases). There are 13 residues in the CDR3. Per germline, CDR1 SGHRS and CDR2 YFSETQ. V lost 1 base and J lost 1, with 5 bases in between.

The gene calls are TRBV10-3 and TRBJ1-1, with D possibly TRBD1 on 5 matching bases. Germline V CDR1 and CDR2: ENHRY, SYGVKD. The V and J ends lost 6 bases and 0 bases respectively, with 11 bases between them. The CDR3 is 14 residues long. As DNA, the CDR3 is TGTGCCATCAGGGACACTCGGATGAACACTGAAGCTTTCTTT. It translates to CAIRDTRMNTEAFF.

The chain is built from TRBV19 and TRBJ1-4, with 10 nucleotides matching TRBD1. The V and J ends lost 1 base and 10 bases, in that order; junction bases with no gene match: 3. In germline, CDR1 is LNHDA, CDR2 SQIVND (reference sequence). There are 14 residues in the CDR3. The chain's CDR3 is CASSIGQGAAKLFF. CDR3 in DNA: TGTGCCAGTAGTATAGGACAGGGGGCTGCAAAACTGTTTTTT.

The genes are TRBV5-1 and TRBJ1-4; 7 bases map to TRBD1. CDR3 size: 16 residues. Germline V gene lookup returns CDR1 SGHRS and CDR2 YFSETQ. V lost 4 bases to trimming and J lost 0 bases; unmatched junction nucleotides: 6. As DNA, the CDR3 is TGCGCCAGCAGCCCGGGACAGCGACCAACTAATGAAAAACTGTTTTTT. This encodes CASSPGQRPTNEKLFF. The variable domain in full, completed from reference TRBV5-1 and TRBJ1-4, reads KAGVTQTPRYLIKTRGQQVTLSCSPISGHRSVSWYQQTPGQGLQFLFEYFSETQRNKGNFPGRFSGRQFSNSRSEMNVSTLELGDSALYLCASSPGQRPTNEKLFFGSGTQLSVL.

The gene calls are TRBV10-3 and TRBJ2-2; maybe TRBD1 (6 bases). Trimming took 8 bases from V and 7 from J, leaving 11 bases between them. CDR3 length: 12 amino acids. CDR1 ENHRY and CDR2 SYGVKD come from the germline V gene. The CDR3 loop is CAIGGAGGELFF. Here the CDR3 DNA reads TGTGCCATCGGGGGCGCGGGCGGGGAGCTGTTTTTT.